Given below is one TCR beta chain in context. This clone turned up a few times. The clone's antigen remains unknown. Base qualities are not at hand, and no much larger clone is one base apart. Libraries were built with the immunoSEQ multiplex PCR assay. To provide template for TCR sequencing, every sample had RNA extracted and reverse transcribed into cDNA. First-strand cDNA was synthesized using SuperScript III with a 2:1 mix of oligo-dT and random hexamers. Amplification bias was assessed with a synthetic immune receptor repertoire, and residual bias was removed computationally. Concerning the study's data processing: Raw reads were preprocessed to remove errors, and CDR3 was defined by IMGT conventions from the conserved cysteine to phenylalanine. Clonality was computed by normalizing Shannon entropy by log2 of the number of productive unique TCRs and subtracting the result from 1. CD4 or CD8 identity of scalp clones was inferred by cross-referencing scalp TCRbeta sequences with sorted blood CD4 and CD8 repertoires. TCRdb carries this immuneACCESS record with in-frame sequences only. Its versions omit some clonotypes, under half of them owing to an unresolved V gene in the studies checked, with the rest unexplained. That table supplies the V and J calls and clone size; D and trimming were determined from the DNA. The sample records about 210,000 clones, 64% of which are singletons. 4% to 5% of the sample is held by the ten biggest clonotypes.

The meaning of the sample's time point label: more than three weeks on oral tofacitinib. The meaning of the sample's treatment or condition label: oral pan-JAK inhibitor, 5-10 mg twice daily. Peripheral blood and lesional scalp punch biopsies were obtained from patients with alopecia areata. PBMCs were separated by density centrifugation and stained for CD3, CD4 and CD8, after which CD4+ and CD8+ T cells were sorted on a FACSAria. The sample originates from a study of CD8+ T cells in alopecia areata (dated by TCRdb to between 2018 and 2020). The study in broad terms: The treated patients took part in an open-label pilot trial in which moderate-to-severe alopecia areata was treated with oral tofacitinib at 5 to 10 mg twice daily. In humans, TCRbeta sequencing was performed on scalp tissue and on sorted CD4+ and CD8+ peripheral blood T cells from healthy controls and from patients with patchy or totalis/universalis alopecia areata. Biopsies were taken from tofacitinib-treated patients at baseline and again at 4 and 24 weeks into treatment, and several of those patients also had a later scalp biopsy. Patients stayed on tofacitinib for 6 to 18 months and then had 6 months of follow-up off drug so that delayed response and recurrence could be assessed. In treated patients, disease severity was measured using the SALT score, which gives the percentage of scalp surface area affected. Clonality in the scalp was compared among normal scalp (n=4), patchy alopecia areata scalp (n=8), and alopecia totalis/universalis scalp (n=8). The study used high-throughput TCRbeta sequencing to examine T cell clonal expansion in alopecia areata, in both the C3H/HeJ mouse model and human patients. TCRbeta CDR3 regions were amplified by immunoSEQ multiplex PCR with 35 Vbeta forward and 13 Jbeta reverse primers. The RNA source kit depended on sample type: the PAXgene miRNA kit for fixed scalp, the miRNeasy kit for PBMCs, and the RNeasy kit for mouse skin. Beyond this particular receptor, the publication reports: Tofacitinib significantly lowered scalp clonality and the number of expanded CD8+ clones among the top 100 scalp clones. Shared TCR sequences between patients were less evident than in mice, which may be partly attributable to HLA diversity in the patient population. Lesional scalp, especially in alopecia totalis/universalis, showed higher clonality and more expanded CD8+ clones than normal scalp, suggesting antigenic drive. Because the treated cohort was small and had only one nonresponder, larger studies are needed to examine links between baseline CD8+ expansion and response. Scalp TCR repertoire analysis is complicated because resident alphabeta T cells in normal human skin are also sequenced, whereas mouse skin is dominated by gammadelta T cells. Many expanded lesional clones were found to persist in scalp and blood during tofacitinib treatment, and relapse after treatment cessation may be partly explained by this persistence.

The CDR3 goes from the cysteine to the phenylalanine over 15 residues. The sequence is cut down to CDR3 DNA, 45 bases in frame from base 1. Via the germline V gene, CDR1 is ENHRY and CDR2 SYGVKD. V ends up 3 bases short and J 2 bases short, with an unmatched junction base count of 4. The starting material was CD4+ T cells sorted from blood, obtained at week 4, from a patient treated with tofacitinib. This clonotype was obtained from a human donor with alopecia areata. The rearranged segments are TRBV10-3 and TRBJ2-3, and TRBD2 matches 8 of the central bases. The base sequence is TGTGCCATCAGTGATCGGGGGGGCCTCACAGATACGCAGTATTTT. Protein translation: CAISDRGGLTDTQYF.